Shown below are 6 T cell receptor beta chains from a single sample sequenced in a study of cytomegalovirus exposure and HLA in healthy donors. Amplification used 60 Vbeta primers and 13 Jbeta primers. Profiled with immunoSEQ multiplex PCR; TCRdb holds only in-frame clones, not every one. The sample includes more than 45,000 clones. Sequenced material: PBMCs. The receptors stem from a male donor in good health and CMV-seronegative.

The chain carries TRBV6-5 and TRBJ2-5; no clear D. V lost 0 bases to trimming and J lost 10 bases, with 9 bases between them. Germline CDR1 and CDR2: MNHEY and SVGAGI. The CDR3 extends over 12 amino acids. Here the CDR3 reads CASSYSMSGQYF. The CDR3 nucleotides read TGTGCCAGCAGTTACTCGATGAGTGGCCAGTACTTC.

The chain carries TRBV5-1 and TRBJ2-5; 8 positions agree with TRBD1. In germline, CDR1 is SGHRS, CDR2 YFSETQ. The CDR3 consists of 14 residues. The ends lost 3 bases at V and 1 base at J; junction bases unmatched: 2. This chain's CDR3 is CASSYTGGQETQYF. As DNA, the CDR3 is TGCGCCAGCAGCTATACAGGGGGCCAAGAGACCCAGTACTTC. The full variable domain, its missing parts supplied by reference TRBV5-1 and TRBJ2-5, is KAGVTQTPRYLIKTRGQQVTLSCSPISGHRSVSWYQQTPGQGLQFLFEYFSETQRNKGNFPGRFSGRQFSNSRSEMNVSTLELGDSALYLCASSYTGGQETQYFGPGTRLLVL.

The CDR3 is CASSRISNYYGYTF. In DNA, the CDR3 is TGTGCCAGCAGCCGAATCAGTAATTACTATGGCTACACCTTC. This chain connects TRBV6-5 to TRBJ1-2; D not certain. The germline V and J ends were trimmed by 6 bases and 3 bases, with 14 bases remaining between them. The CDR3 covers 14 residues. The germline V gene has CDR1 MNHEY and CDR2 SVGAGI.

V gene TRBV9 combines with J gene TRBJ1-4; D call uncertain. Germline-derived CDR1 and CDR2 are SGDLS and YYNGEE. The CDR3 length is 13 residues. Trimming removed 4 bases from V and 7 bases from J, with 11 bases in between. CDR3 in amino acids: CASSSPPGEKLFF. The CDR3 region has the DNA TGTGCCAGCAGCTCGCCCCCGGGTGAAAAACTGTTTTTT.

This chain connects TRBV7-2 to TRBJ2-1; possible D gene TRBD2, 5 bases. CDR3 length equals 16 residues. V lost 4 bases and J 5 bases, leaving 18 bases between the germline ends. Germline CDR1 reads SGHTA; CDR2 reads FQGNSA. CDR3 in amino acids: CASSSGILERDNEQFF. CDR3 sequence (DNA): TGTGCCAGCAGCTCGGGGATCCTCGAGAGAGACAATGAGCAGTTCTTC. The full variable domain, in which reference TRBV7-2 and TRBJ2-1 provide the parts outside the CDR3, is GAGVSQSPSNKVTEKGKDVELRCDPISGHTALYWYRQSLGQGLEFLIYFQGNSAPDKSGLPSDRFSAERTGGSVSTLTIQRTQQEDSAVYLCASSSGILERDNEQFFGPGTRLTVL.

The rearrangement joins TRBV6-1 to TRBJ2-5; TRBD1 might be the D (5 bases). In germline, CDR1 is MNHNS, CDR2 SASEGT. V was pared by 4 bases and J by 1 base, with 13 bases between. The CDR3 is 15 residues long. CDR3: CASSGYRGSQETQYF. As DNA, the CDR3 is TGTGCCAGCAGTGGATATAGGGGATCCCAAGAGACCCAGTACTTC.